This TCR beta chain was captured in a study of T cells expressing NK-cell markers. Study details: Beta-chain profiling covered CD3+CD56+NKG2C+, CD3+CD56+NKG2C- and CD3+CD56-NKG2C+ sorted subsets. Most of the eight sequenced donors were HCMV-seropositive; one was seronegative.

Generation of TCR beta cDNA was performed by 5'RACE template switching incorporating UMIs. TCRdb derives one entry per CDR3 protein from the 5' RACE reads, leaving out DNA. Here the sample table reports 500,000 or so distinct CDR3 sequences. A note on this clonotype: Its target is unknown.

The CDR3 consists of 15 residues. General observations from the study: These same clonotypes (in several donors) also led the CD3+CD56-NKG2C+ fraction.

V is TRBV12-3 or TRBV12-4 and J is TRBJ2-2; TCRdb designates TRBD1, a call that cannot be tested without DNA. The clonotype comes from a man aged 18 to 30 in good health. Material for sequencing was blood T cells: a sorted CD56 or NKG2C T cell subset, CD4+ or CD8+ T cells, or bulk PBMC T cells (not recorded which). CDR3: CASSTTPGVGGELFF.